The T cell receptor beta chain under discussion was sequenced for a study of memory CD4+ T cells and cytomegalovirus serostatus. Remarks on this clone: Its matching antigen is unknown.

Regarding the study as a whole: Of about 150 reported CMV TCRbeta sequences, 67 were found in memory CD4+ repertoires.

Single viable CD3+CD4+CD8-CD45RO+ cells were sorted as the memory CD4+ T cells. TCRdb's copy holds only in-frame clones and misses some; the assay was immunoSEQ multiplex PCR. The table shows about 59,000 clones, with around 80% occurring only once. Sequencing used memory CD4+ T cells from blood. The TCR originated in an adult in good health and CMV-seronegative.

The CDR3 reads CASSLGSGNTIYF. The CDR3 nucleotides read TGTGCCAGCAGTTTAGGGTCTGGAAACACCATATATTTT. The rearrangement links TRBV6-5 to TRBJ1-3, with unresolved D. The CDR3 runs to 13 residues. Germline-derived CDR1 and CDR2 are MNHEY and SVGAGI. V was trimmed by 4 bases and J by 1 base, leaving 5 bases between them.